The T cell receptor beta chain under discussion was sequenced for a study of regulatory T cells in long-lasting Graves disease. Background on the study: Antithyroid drugs had been taken under 3 months by newly diagnosed Graves' patients.

CDR1 and CDR2 (germline): DFQATT, SNEGSKA (reference sequence). The CDR3 length is 18 residues. The ends lost 1 base at V and 0 bases at J; junction bases unmatched: 12. Described time point: newly diagnosed GD, antithyroid drugs for less than 3 months. PBMC-derived RNA was used for the TCR library. This clonotype was observed many times. What it recognizes is unknown. Study-wide points: Whereas 966 public clonotypes were shared by new patients, persistent patients shared more, at some 3,000.

Relying on iRepertoire HTBI primers and Arm-PCR of CDR3 regions, the team built TCR beta libraries. In the source study's methods: The samples included 62 TRBV and over 13 TRBJ segments. Using its own MiXCR run on the multiplex PCR reads, TCRdb lists one record per CDR3 protein. For this entry, the V and J calls and clone size follow TCRdb and not the study's own pipeline. The table lists roughly 560,000 distinct CDR3 sequences, approximately 16% of them singletons. These sequences were also reported in another study, on T cells in Graves' hyperthyroidism and ophthalmopathy. That work states: HTBI primers were employed in a first-round RT-PCR of the TCR CDR3.

The origin of this receptor is a woman aged 35-65 years with Graves disease. Sequences were derived from peripheral blood mononuclear cells (PBMCs), sampled at new diagnosis, from a patient treated with antithyroid drugs. This sequence joins TRBV20-1 and TRBJ2-3; 8 nucleotides match TRBD1. The CDR3 DNA follows: TGCAGTGCTAGAGTCGGGACAGGATGGATAACTAGCACAGATACGCAGTATTTT. Residues: CSARVGTGWITSTDTQYF.